The 20 T cell receptor beta chains given below trace back to one sample, sequenced in a study of cytomegalovirus exposure and HLA in healthy donors (dated by TCRdb to about 2017). Library construction relied on the immunoSEQ multiplex PCR assay. For the multiplex PCR, a mixture combining 60 forward primers for TCR Vbeta segments and 13 reverse primers for TCR Jbeta segments was used. The table was pulled from immuneACCESS by TCRdb, which kept in-frame rearrangements only. Such tables lose some clones; where checked, under half of the loss comes from unresolved V genes, and the rest has no known cause. The sample profile shows about 200,000 clones; about four fifths of them were found once. The ten largest clonotypes hold 2.5% to 3% of the sample. Sequencing input: PBMCs. The origin of the receptors is a man aged 25 to 40 in good health and CMV-seronegative.

V usage is TRBV6-5 and J usage is TRBJ2-2; 8 bases agree with TRBD2. The CDR3 is made up of 16 amino acids. V lost 2 bases and J lost 6; bases outside the gene matches: 8. CDR1 MNHEY and CDR2 SVGAGI come from the germline V gene. The CDR3: CASSYLGGGLAGELFF. Written as DNA, the CDR3 is TGTGCCAGCAGTTACCTGGGCGGGGGGCTCGCCGGGGAGCTGTTTTTT.

In DNA, the CDR3 is TGTGCCAGCCGAGAAAGGACAGGGGGTTGGGGACCCCAGCATTTT. Amino acid sequence: CASRERTGGWGPQHF. The chain couples TRBV6-1 to TRBJ1-5; TRBD1 agrees at 10 bases. V shed 8 bases, J shed 10 bases, and the junction held 14 bases outside the gene matches. The CDR3 contains 15 residues. Germline CDR1 and CDR2: MNHNS and SASEGT.

This clone was seen a few times. The chain combines TRBV29-1 with TRBJ1-4; 9 bases match TRBD1. Germline V gene lookup returns CDR1 SQVTM and CDR2 ANQGSEA. Trimming cost V 7 bases and J 4 bases; bases outside gene matches: 1. This CDR3 region has 12 residues. CDR3 nucleotides: TGCAGCGGACAGGGGGTTAATGAAAAACTGTTTTTT. It is translated as CSGQGVNEKLFF.

The chain recombines TRBV7-9 with TRBJ2-5; 11 bases fit TRBD1. CDR1 and CDR2 (germline): SEHNR, FQNEAQ (reference sequence). V was clipped by 5 bases and J by 5 bases; unmatched bases: 4. This CDR3 spans 14 amino acids. CDR3 coding DNA: TGTGCCAGCAGCCTGGACAGGGGGCGGGAGACCCAGTACTTC. Translation: CASSLDRGRETQYF.

V and J are TRBV5-1 and TRBJ2-3; D is undetermined. CDR3 length: 15 amino acids. V lost 2 bases to trimming and J lost 6 bases, with 16 bases between them. Looked up from germline, CDR1 is SGHRS and CDR2 is YFSETQ. The DNA of the CDR3 is TGCGCCAGCAGCTTTAAACCCGCGCGAGGCGATACGCAGTATTTT. Amino acids: CASSFKPARGDTQYF.

The CDR3 loop is CASSRGIPGQVYNEQFF. The CDR3 DNA sequence: TGCGCCAGCAGCCGAGGAATTCCGGGACAGGTCTACAATGAGCAGTTCTTC. This sequence joins TRBV4-3 and TRBJ2-1; TRBD1 matches at 8 bases. V shed 4 bases, J shed 3 bases, and the junction held 11 bases outside the gene matches. CDR3 length: 17 residues. Germline-derived CDR1 and CDR2 are LGHNA and YSLEER.

This rearrangement joins TRBV5-1 to TRBJ1-5; 8 bases agree with TRBD1. The germline CDR1 and CDR2 sequences are SGHRS and YFSETQ. Trimming at V came to 0 bases and at J to 5 bases, leaving 7 bases not matched to a gene. CDR3 size: 16 residues. The CDR3, as DNA: TGCGCCAGCAGCTTGGGTATACAGGGGGTTGATCAGCCCCAGCATTTT. Translated, it gives CASSLGIQGVDQPQHF. The entire variable domain, with the rest obtained from reference TRBV5-1 and TRBJ1-5, is as follows: KAGVTQTPRYLIKTRGQQVTLSCSPISGHRSVSWYQQTPGQGLQFLFEYFSETQRNKGNFPGRFSGRQFSNSRSEMNVSTLELGDSALYLCASSLGIQGVDQPQHFGDGTRLSIL.

The gene calls are TRBV7-9 and TRBJ2-7, with 9 bases matching TRBD1. Germline-derived CDR1 and CDR2 are SEHNR and FQNEAQ (reference sequence). There are 14 residues in the CDR3. The V segment lost 5 bases and the J segment 4 bases; nucleotides outside the gene matches: 6. The CDR3 coding sequence is TGTGCCAGCAGCCCAAGGGACAGGGATTACGAGCAGTACTTC. Its protein is CASSPRDRDYEQYF.

The chain combines TRBV28 with TRBJ1-1; 8 bases fit TRBD1. The germline gives CDR1 MDHEN, CDR2 SYDVKM. This CDR3 comprises 16 residues. The trim removed 5 bases at V and 5 bases at J, leaving 13 bases unmatched. For the CDR3, the DNA is TGTGCCAGCAGTCCTTCTGGTAGGGACAGGAGGACTGAAGCTTTCTTT. Translation gives CASSPSGRDRRTEAFF.

This CDR3 reads CASGTTQGRNTEAFF. The CDR3 nucleotides read TGTGCTAGTGGGACGACACAGGGAAGGAACACTGAAGCTTTCTTT. The genes are TRBV12-5 and TRBJ1-1, with D maybe TRBD1 (6 bases). The CDR3 has 15 amino acids. Germline V lookup: CDR1 LGHNT, CDR2 FRNRAP. Trimming removed 6 bases from V and 1 base from J, with 15 bases in between. Drawing the rest from reference TRBV12-5 and TRBJ1-1, the complete variable domain is DARVTQTPRHKVTEMGQEVTMRCQPILGHNTVFWYRQTMMQGLELLAYFRNRAPLDDSGMPKDRFSAEMPDATLATLKIQPSEPRDSAVYFCASGTTQGRNTEAFFGQGTRLTVV.

The chain recombines TRBV7-2 with TRBJ2-1, with 7 bases fitting TRBD1. Trimming removed 4 bases from V and 5 bases from J; junction bases left unmatched: 8. Germline lookup yields CDR1 SGHTA and CDR2 FQGNSA. The CDR3 totals 15 residues. CDR3 DNA sequence: TGTGCCAGCAGCTCCGGGACAGCTTCCAACAATGAGCAGTTCTTC. Protein product: CASSSGTASNNEQFF.

This chain uses TRBV6-1 with TRBJ2-7, with a weak D call TRBD2 (6 bases). CDR3 length: 15 amino acids. V gave up 1 base and J gave up 6 bases, with 16 bases separating them. Germline V gene sequence: CDR1 MNHNS, CDR2 SASEGT. CDR3 loop: CASSEESGVQVEQYF. In DNA, the CDR3 is TGTGCCAGCAGTGAAGAGTCGGGGGTCCAGGTCGAGCAGTACTTC.

CDR3 nucleotides: TGTGCCACTCAAGGGGAACTCACTGAAGCTTTCTTT. It encodes CATQGELTEAFF. The chain carries TRBV6-5 and TRBJ1-1; TRBD1 might be the D (5 bases). Germline CDR1 MNHEY, CDR2 SVGAGI. The length of the CDR3 is 12 residues. Trimming took 10 bases from V and 4 from J, leaving 13 bases between them.

This chain links TRBV27 with TRBJ2-3, with 9 bases matching TRBD2. The V segment lost 7 bases and the J segment 7 bases; nucleotides outside the gene matches: 9. Germline V gene lookup returns CDR1 MNHEY and CDR2 SMNVEV (reference sequence). This CDR3 has 14 amino acids. In DNA, the CDR3 is TGTGCCAGCACCCCAGCGGGGGGACGTTATACGCAGTATTTT. This codes for CASTPAGGRYTQYF.

The sample holds many counts of this clone. The chain recombines TRBV2 with TRBJ1-3; 7 bases agree with TRBD1. The V gene end was trimmed by 8 bases and the J gene end by 2 bases; junction bases not matched to a gene: 12. This CDR3 is 16 amino acids long. The germline gives CDR1 SNHLY, CDR2 FYNNEI. The CDR3 reads CASGEAGGLAGNTIYF. The CDR3, as DNA: TGTGCCAGCGGGGAGGCAGGGGGTCTGGCTGGAAACACCATATATTTT. Combining the CDR3 with reference TRBV2 and TRBJ1-3 gives the whole variable domain EPEVTQTPSHQVTQMGQEVILRCVPISNHLYFYWYRQILGQKVEFLVSFYNNEISEKSEIFDDQFSVERPDGSNFTLKIRSTKLEDSAMYFCASGEAGGLAGNTIYFGEGSWLTVV.

The count of this clone is one. One end of the junction does not line up with germline, which may come from a read error. This chain connects TRBV7-3 to TRBJ2-6; TRBD1 might be the D (6 bases). CDR1 SGHTA and CDR2 FQGTGA come from the germline V gene. The CDR3 consists of 16 residues. The CDR3, as DNA: TGTGCCAGCAGCTCACAGGGCACTTCTGGGGCCAGCGTCCTGACTTTC. This gives the protein CASSSQGTSGASVLTF. The full variable domain, its missing parts supplied by reference TRBV7-3 and TRBJ2-6, is GAGVSQTPSNKVTEKGKYVELRCDPISGHTALYWYRQSLGQGPEFLIYFQGTGAADDSGLPNDRFFAVRPEGSVSTLKIQRTERGDSAVYLCASSSQGTSGASVLTFGAGSRLTVL.

V and J are TRBV14 and TRBJ2-7, with 9 bases matching TRBD1. Germline CDR1 reads SGHDN; CDR2 reads FVKESK. The CDR3 contains 16 residues. The V gene end was trimmed by 4 bases and the J gene end by 3 bases; junction bases not matched to a gene: 10. The CDR3 nucleotides are TGTGCCAGCAGCCCTTTGACAGGGGGTAACCTCTACGAGCAGTACTTC. The encoded protein is CASSPLTGGNLYEQYF. Variable domain in full (rest from reference TRBV14 and TRBJ2-7): EAGVTQFPSHSVIEKGQTVTLRCDPISGHDNLYWYRRVMGKEIKFLLHFVKESKQDESGMPNNRFLAERTGGTYSTLKVQPAELEDSGVYFCASSPLTGGNLYEQYFGPGTRLTVT.

This clone was counted a single time. This sequence joins TRBV6-5 and TRBJ1-2; 10 bases are shared with TRBD1. V shed 0 bases, J shed 4 bases, and the junction held 5 bases outside the gene matches. CDR1 and CDR2 (germline): MNHEY, SVGAGI. The CDR3 is made up of 16 amino acids. CDR3 amino acids: CASSYSQTGGIYGYTF. The CDR3 DNA sequence: TGTGCCAGCAGTTACTCCCAGACAGGGGGCATCTATGGCTACACCTTC.

The V gene is TRBV6-4, the J gene TRBJ2-4, with TRBD2 matching over 9 bases. This CDR3 has 19 residues. Per the germline V gene, CDR1 is MRHNA and CDR2 is SNTAGT. V was pared by 4 bases and J by 0 bases, with 13 bases of the junction left unmatched. The CDR3 is CASSGAGLAASQAKNIQYF. The CDR3 bases are TGTGCCAGCAGTGGGGCGGGACTAGCAGCGTCGCAAGCCAAAAACATTCAGTACTTC.

V and J are TRBV5-1 and TRBJ2-7; D perhaps matches TRBD2 (5 bases). Trimming removed 0 bases from V and 3 bases from J, with 16 bases in between. The germline CDR1 and CDR2 sequences are SGHRS and YFSETQ. The CDR3 length is 16 residues. CDR3 bases: TGCGCCAGCAGCTTGGAGTGGGAGAGACCCTTCTACGAGCAGTACTTC. Translation gives CASSLEWERPFYEQYF.